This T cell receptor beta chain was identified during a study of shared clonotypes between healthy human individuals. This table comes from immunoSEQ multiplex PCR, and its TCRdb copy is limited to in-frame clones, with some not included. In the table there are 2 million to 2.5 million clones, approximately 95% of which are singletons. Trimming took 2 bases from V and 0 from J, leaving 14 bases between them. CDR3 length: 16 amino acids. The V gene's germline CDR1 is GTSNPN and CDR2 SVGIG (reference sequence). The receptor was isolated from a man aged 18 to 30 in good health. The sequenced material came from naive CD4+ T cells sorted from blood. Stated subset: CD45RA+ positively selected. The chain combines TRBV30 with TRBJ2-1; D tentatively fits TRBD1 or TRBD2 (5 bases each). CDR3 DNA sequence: TGTGCCTGGAGTATACCGGGACCTAGCTCCTACAATGAGCAGTTCTTC. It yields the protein CAWSIPGPSSYNEQFF.